One sample yielded the 29 T cell receptor beta chains listed below, sequenced in a study of cytomegalovirus exposure and HLA in healthy donors. The primer mix had 60 Vbeta and 13 Jbeta primers. Libraries were prepared by immunoSEQ multiplex PCR; TCRdb keeps only in-frame clonotypes and omits some of them. Of 70,000 to 75,000 clones in the sample, approximately 75% were seen once. Sequenced: PBMCs. These receptors were taken from a woman aged 40 to 50 in good health and CMV-seropositive.

This clone turned up a few times. The chain carries TRBV5-6 and TRBJ2-3, with 8 bases lining up with TRBD2. Losses at the gene ends were 2 bases for V and 3 bases for J; bases not matched to a gene: 5. Per germline, CDR1 SGHDT and CDR2 YYEEEE. The CDR3 spans 15 residues. The CDR3 coding sequence is TGTGCCAGCAGCTTAGGGCTAGCGGGTACAGATACGCAGTATTTT. Translating gives CASSLGLAGTDTQYF.

This clone was seen once. This chain uses TRBV19 with TRBJ2-1; TRBD2 agrees at 10 bases. Trimming cost V 9 bases and J 2 bases; bases outside gene matches: 10. Germline CDR1 LNHDA, CDR2 SQIVND (reference sequence). This CDR3 contains 16 residues. The CDR3 here is CARQRGSGGAYNEQFF. In DNA, the CDR3 is TGTGCCAGACAAAGGGGGAGCGGGGGGGCCTACAATGAGCAGTTCTTC.

This clone was recorded a few times. V and J are TRBV19 and TRBJ2-5; maybe TRBD1 (6 bases). Germline CDR1 and CDR2: LNHDA and SQIVND (reference sequence). V lost 6 bases and J lost 0, with 17 bases in between. The CDR3 totals 16 residues. CDR3 coding DNA: TGTGCCAGTAGCCCCCCACAGGGCGCGTACCAAGAGACCCAGTACTTC. It translates to CASSPPQGAYQETQYF.

The chain is built from TRBV5-4 and TRBJ2-4; D perhaps matches TRBD2 (6 bases). The CDR3 is made up of 15 amino acids. Germline CDR1 SGHNT, CDR2 YYREEE (reference sequence). The V gene lost 4 bases and the J gene lost 2 bases, with 13 bases spanning the gap. Written as DNA, the CDR3 is TGTGCCAGCAGCGCGCCGGGGGAGACCAAAAACATTCAGTACTTC. Its translation is CASSAPGETKNIQYF.

The rearrangement uses TRBV9 and TRBJ2-3; 7 bases fit TRBD2. The CDR3 covers 18 residues. The germline V gene has CDR1 SGDLS and CDR2 YYNGEE. V gave up 4 bases and J gave up 0 bases; unmatched junction bases: 14. DNA of the CDR3: TGTGCCAGCAGCCCCCGGTCGGGGGAGGGTCTGAGCACAGATACGCAGTATTTT. Translation gives CASSPRSGEGLSTDTQYF.

The chain combines TRBV9 with TRBJ2-3, with 7 bases matching TRBD2. CDR1 and CDR2 from the germline V gene are SGDLS and YYNGEE. V was clipped by 0 bases and J by 3 bases; unmatched bases: 1. The CDR3 runs 14 residues. DNA of the CDR3: TGTGCCAGCAGCGTAGCACTAGCGACAGATACGCAGTATTTT. Its protein is CASSVALATDTQYF.

The genes are TRBV6-1 and TRBJ1-4; 8 nucleotides agree with TRBD1. The V gene's germline CDR1 is MNHNS and CDR2 SASEGT. V shed 4 bases and J 10 bases; nucleotides not matched to a gene: 14. The CDR3 covers 16 residues. The CDR3 coding sequence is TGTGCCAGCAGTGCAATGGGACAGGCTGGGTGGTTAAAACTGTTTTTT. Amino acid sequence: CASSAMGQAGWLKLFF.

V gene TRBV2 combines with J gene TRBJ1-1, with TRBD1 matching 8 bases. The CDR3 contains 14 residues. Germline V gene sequence: CDR1 SNHLY, CDR2 FYNNEI. Unmatched junction bases numbered 10, after V lost 6 bases and J lost 7 bases. CDR3 protein: CASSVGQGEFEAFF. CDR3 DNA: TGTGCCAGCAGCGTCGGACAGGGAGAGTTTGAAGCTTTCTTT.

The rearrangement uses TRBV6-1 and TRBJ2-5, with a weak D call TRBD1 (7 bases). V lost 7 bases to trimming and J lost 1 base, with 16 bases between them. This CDR3 has 15 residues. CDR1 and CDR2 (germline): MNHNS, SASEGT. CDR3 nucleotide sequence: TGTGCCAGCATGCTATCAGGGGGGTCCCAAGAGACCCAGTACTTC. This gives the protein CASMLSGGSQETQYF.

As regards this clone: Other DNA sequences in the same sample also yield this CDR3. This chain joins TRBV7-2 and TRBJ2-5; the D gene is possibly TRBD1 (6 bases). The V gene's germline CDR1 is SGHTA and CDR2 FQGNSA. Trimming shortened V by 3 bases and J by 3 bases, and 11 bases separated the two germline ends. This CDR3 contains 14 residues. CDR3 bases: TGTGCCAGCAGCTTTGGGACATCAGAAGAGACCCAGTACTTC. It is translated as CASSFGTSEETQYF.

V and J are TRBV25-1 and TRBJ1-2; D perhaps matches TRBD1 (5 bases). The V and J ends lost 8 bases and 4 bases respectively, with 14 bases between them. CDR3 length equals 13 residues. CDR1 and CDR2 from the germline V gene are MGHDK and SYGVNS. The CDR3 nucleotides are TGTGCCAGCCGGAGCCAGGGTCTCTATGGCTACACCTTC. Protein product: CASRSQGLYGYTF.

The chain employs TRBV7-9 and TRBJ2-7, with 8 bases identical to TRBD1. The CDR3 totals 14 residues. Germline-derived CDR1 and CDR2 are SEHNR and FQNEAQ (reference sequence). After removal of 5 bases from V and 5 bases from J, the junction contained 8 bases not matched to a gene. The CDR3 DNA reads TGTGCCAGCAGCCTTGGACAGGGCTTCCACGAGCAGTACTTC. Amino acid sequence: CASSLGQGFHEQYF.

The genes are TRBV9 and TRBJ1-1, with 7 bases fitting TRBD1. The CDR3 has 14 amino acids. From germline, CDR1 is SGDLS and CDR2 YYNGEE. The J segment lost 3 bases and the V segment lost 3 bases, leaving 5 bases of the junction unmatched. In nucleotides, the CDR3 is TGTGCCAGCAGCGCAACAGGGGTAGACACTGAAGCTTTCTTT. Translation: CASSATGVDTEAFF.

This clone was seen only a few times. The chain recombines TRBV10-3 with TRBJ1-5; TRBD1 might be the D (6 bases). The CDR3 is made up of 14 amino acids. Trimming cost V 2 bases and J 6 bases, with 11 bases left between them. Germline V CDR1 and CDR2: ENHRY, SYGVKD. CDR3 residues: CAISEQQGIQPQHF. The CDR3 DNA sequence: TGTGCCATCAGTGAGCAACAGGGAATTCAGCCCCAGCATTTT.

The chain is built from TRBV14 and TRBJ2-3; 12 bases fit TRBD1. CDR1 is SGHDN, CDR2 FVKESK, per germline. With V trimmed by 4 bases and J by 5 bases, 10 bases remained unmatched. The CDR3 spans 17 residues. The CDR3 region has the DNA TGTGCCAGCAGCCCTTACTCCGGGACAGGGGGCAGAGATACGCAGTATTTT. It codes for CASSPYSGTGGRDTQYF. Filled out from reference TRBV14 and TRBJ2-3, the complete variable domain reads EAGVTQFPSHSVIEKGQTVTLRCDPISGHDNLYWYRRVMGKEIKFLLHFVKESKQDESGMPNNRFLAERTGGTYSTLKVQPAELEDSGVYFCASSPYSGTGGRDTQYFGPGTRLTVL.

The gene calls are TRBV7-9 and TRBJ2-1, with 16 nucleotides matching TRBD2. CDR1 SEHNR and CDR2 FQNEAQ come from the germline V gene (reference sequence). This CDR3 has 15 amino acids. J gave up 7 bases and V 4 bases, and 1 base lay outside the gene matches. Written as DNA, the CDR3 is TGTGCCAGCAGCTCGGGACTAGCGGGGGGGAATGAGCAGTTCTTC. Its protein is CASSSGLAGGNEQFF.

The rearrangement uses TRBV25-1 and TRBJ1-4; 8 bases agree with TRBD1. This CDR3 region has 13 residues. CDR1 and CDR2 (germline): MGHDK, SYGVNS. Germline trimming cut 8 bases from V and 6 bases from J; bases unmatched to any gene: 5. The CDR3 coding sequence is TGTGCCAGCCTGGACAGGGAATATGAAAAACTGTTTTTT. It encodes CASLDREYEKLFF.

The V call is TRBV5-6, the J call TRBJ2-7; D ambiguous. The CDR3 length is 13 residues. Germline lookup yields CDR1 SGHDT and CDR2 YYEEEE. V dropped 4 bases and J dropped 3 bases, with 11 bases sitting between them. CDR3 nucleotide sequence: TGTGCCAGCAGCCCGGTCGGGTTCTACGAGCAGTACTTC. Amino acid sequence: CASSPVGFYEQYF.

The J gene is TRBJ1-1, the V gene TRBV11-2, with D tentatively TRBD1 (6 bases). CDR1 and CDR2 from the germline V gene are SGHAT and FQNNGV. The CDR3 length is 13 residues. The V and J ends lost 5 bases and 1 base respectively, with 8 bases between them. The CDR3 nucleotides read TGTGCCAGCAGCCAACAGGGGAACACTGAAGCTTTCTTT. This codes for CASSQQGNTEAFF.

This chain joins TRBV7-2 and TRBJ2-5, with D possibly TRBD2 on 6 matching bases. This CDR3 has 13 residues. The germline CDR1 and CDR2 sequences are SGHTA and FQGNSA. The germline V and J ends were trimmed by 5 bases and 5 bases, with 12 bases remaining between them. CDR3 in amino acids: CASSRGAGETQYF. The CDR3 bases are TGTGCCAGCAGCCGAGGGGCGGGGGAGACCCAGTACTTC.

This chain links TRBV30 with TRBJ1-1, with TRBD1 matching 7 bases. The CDR3 consists of 13 residues. Germline trimming cut 3 bases from V and 3 bases from J; bases unmatched to any gene: 4. CDR1 is GTSNPN, CDR2 SVGIG, per germline (reference sequence). This CDR3 is CAWRGGLDTEAFF. The CDR3 region has the DNA TGTGCCTGGAGAGGGGGCCTTGACACTGAAGCTTTCTTT.

This clone was observed a few times. The V gene is TRBV30, the J gene TRBJ2-6, with D unclear. V was clipped by 4 bases and J by 3 bases, with 4 bases between them. The germline CDR1 and CDR2 sequences are GTSNPN and SVGIG (reference sequence). The CDR3 is 12 residues long. CDR3 region: CAWTNGANVLTF. DNA for the CDR3: TGTGCCTGGACAAATGGGGCCAACGTCCTGACTTTC.

The sample holds a few counts of this clone. J is TRBJ2-7 and V is TRBV15; 9 nucleotides match TRBD1. CDR3 size: 15 residues. From germline, CDR1 is LNHNV and CDR2 YYDKDF (reference sequence). V lost 5 bases, J lost 3 bases, and 8 bases stayed unmatched. CDR3 sequence reads: CATSLLQGAHYEQYF. The CDR3 DNA is TGTGCCACCAGCTTACTACAGGGGGCGCACTACGAGCAGTACTTC. The entire variable domain, with the rest obtained from reference TRBV15 and TRBJ2-7, is as follows: DAMVIQNPRYQVTQFGKPVTLSCSQTLNHNVMYWYQQKSSQAPKLLFHYYDKDFNNEADTPDNFQSRRPNTSFCFLDIRSPGLGDTAMYLCATSLLQGAHYEQYFGPGTRLTVT.

The genes are TRBV4-2 and TRBJ1-1; the D is unclear. The CDR3 loop spans 14 amino acids. V shed 1 base and J shed 1 base, with 7 bases lying between them. Per the germline V gene, CDR1 is LGHNA and CDR2 is YNFKEQ. In DNA, the CDR3 is TGTGCCAGCAGCCAAGCCGCAGGGAACACTGAAGCTTTCTTT. It is translated as CASSQAAGNTEAFF.

This clone showed up just a few times. This sequence joins TRBV2 and TRBJ2-5; 9 nucleotides agree with TRBD1. The CDR3 runs 14 residues. The V segment lost 7 bases and the J segment 4 bases; nucleotides outside the gene matches: 7. The germline CDR1 and CDR2 sequences are SNHLY and FYNNEI. The DNA for the CDR3 is TGTGCCAGCACCAGGGACAGGGCAGGAGAGACCCAGTACTTC. Residues: CASTRDRAGETQYF.

The table lists this clone with a few counts. The chain recombines TRBV29-1 with TRBJ1-2, with unresolved D. Germline-derived CDR1 and CDR2 are SQVTM and ANQGSEA. V was trimmed by 4 bases and J by 3 bases, leaving 9 bases between them. There are 12 residues in the CDR3. The CDR3 bases are TGCAGCGTTGTTATTCAGGACTATGGCTACACCTTC. This encodes CSVVIQDYGYTF.

This chain joins TRBV15 and TRBJ1-4; D is ambiguous. The germline V and J ends were trimmed by 1 base and 0 bases, with 6 bases remaining between them. From germline, CDR1 is LNHNV and CDR2 YYDKDF (reference sequence). The CDR3 is made up of 15 amino acids. This CDR3 is CATSRGHSTNEKLFF. Written as DNA, the CDR3 is TGTGCCACCAGCAGAGGACACTCAACTAATGAAAAACTGTTTTTT.

This chain links TRBV19 with TRBJ1-5; possible D gene TRBD1, 5 bases. The V gene's germline CDR1 is LNHDA and CDR2 SQIVND (reference sequence). The V end lost 9 bases, the J end lost 5 bases, and 11 bases lay between the germline ends. The length of the CDR3 is 12 residues. The CDR3 protein is CASGEGYQPQHF. DNA of the CDR3: TGTGCCAGCGGGGAGGGGTATCAGCCCCAGCATTTT.

V usage is TRBV2 and J usage is TRBJ2-3, with D maybe TRBD2 (5 bases). The germline gives CDR1 SNHLY, CDR2 FYNNEI. Deletions cut 6 bases from V and 1 base from J, with 14 bases between. The CDR3 extends over 15 amino acids. CDR3 bases: TGTGCCAGCAGGATAGATAGCGTCGGCACAGATACGCAGTATTTT. This encodes CASRIDSVGTDTQYF.